This T cell receptor beta chain was profiled in a study of breast tumors, draining lymph nodes, adjacent tissues. Study-wide findings and caveats: Compared with basal-like, luminal-like tumors shared significantly more repertoire with nontumor tissue.

Comments on this clonotype: Its antigen remains unidentified.

TCRdb ran MiXCR on the multiplex PCR reads and lists one entry per CDR3 protein. The sample includes roughly 70,000 distinct CDR3 sequences, less than 50% seen only once; the top ten take almost 8.5%. The CDR3 runs to 14 residues. V lost 8 bases and J lost 2, with 14 bases in between. The TCR was taken from a female donor with breast cancer. Some clones in this sample may be carry-over from other donors' samples. Sequenced material: breast tumor tissue. V usage is TRBV12-3 or TRBV12-4 and J usage is TRBJ2-3; tentatively, D is TRBD2 (6 bases). This CDR3 is CASEISGPTDTQYF. DNA of the CDR3: TGTGCCAGCGAAATTAGCGGCCCCACAGATACGCAGTATTTT.